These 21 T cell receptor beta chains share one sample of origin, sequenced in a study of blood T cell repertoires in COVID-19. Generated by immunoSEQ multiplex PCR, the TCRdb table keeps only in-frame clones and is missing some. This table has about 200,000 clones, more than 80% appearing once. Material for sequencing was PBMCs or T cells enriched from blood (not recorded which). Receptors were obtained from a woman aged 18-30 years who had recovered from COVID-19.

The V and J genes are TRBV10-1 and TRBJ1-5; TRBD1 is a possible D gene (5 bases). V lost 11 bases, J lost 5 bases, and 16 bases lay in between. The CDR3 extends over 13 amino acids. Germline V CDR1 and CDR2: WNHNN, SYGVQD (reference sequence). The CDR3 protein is CALKGQLDQPQHF. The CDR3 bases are TGCGCCCTCAAGGGGCAGTTGGATCAGCCCCAGCATTTT.

CDR3 loop: CASSLQGNTNEKLFF. In DNA, the CDR3 is TGCGCCAGCAGCTTGCAGGGGAATACTAATGAAAAACTGTTTTTT. The chain carries TRBV5-1 and TRBJ1-4, with D possibly matching TRBD1 (6 bases). The CDR3 is made up of 15 amino acids. Germline CDR1 SGHRS, CDR2 YFSETQ. Trimming left V 1 base short and J 2 bases short, with 9 bases between. The complete variable domain, with remaining parts taken from reference TRBV5-1 and TRBJ1-4, reads KAGVTQTPRYLIKTRGQQVTLSCSPISGHRSVSWYQQTPGQGLQFLFEYFSETQRNKGNFPGRFSGRQFSNSRSEMNVSTLELGDSALYLCASSLQGNTNEKLFFGSGTQLSVL.

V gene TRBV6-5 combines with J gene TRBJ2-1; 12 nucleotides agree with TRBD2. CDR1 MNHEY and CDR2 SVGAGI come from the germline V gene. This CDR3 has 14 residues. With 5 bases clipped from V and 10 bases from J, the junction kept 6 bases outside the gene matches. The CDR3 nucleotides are TGTGCCAGCAGTCCCTTCACTAGCGGGGGGGAGCAGTTCTTC. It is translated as CASSPFTSGGEQFF.

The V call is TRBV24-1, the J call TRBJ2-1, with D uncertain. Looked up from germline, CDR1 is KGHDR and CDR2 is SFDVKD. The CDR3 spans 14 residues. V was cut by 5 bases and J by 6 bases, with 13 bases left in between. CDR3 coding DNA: TGTGCCACCAGTGGAGCAGGCAATAGCAATGAGCAGTTCTTC. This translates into CATSGAGNSNEQFF.

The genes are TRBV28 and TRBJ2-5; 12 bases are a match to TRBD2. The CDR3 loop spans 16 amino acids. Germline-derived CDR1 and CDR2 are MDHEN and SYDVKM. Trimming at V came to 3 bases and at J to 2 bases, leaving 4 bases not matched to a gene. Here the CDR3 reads CASSFPGLAGQETQYF. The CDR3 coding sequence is TGTGCCAGCAGTTTCCCCGGACTAGCGGGGCAAGAGACCCAGTACTTC. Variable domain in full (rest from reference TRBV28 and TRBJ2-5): DVKVTQSSRYLVKRTGEKVFLECVQDMDHENMFWYRQDPGLGLRLIYFSYDVKMKEKGDIPEGYSVSREKKERFSLILESASTNQTSMYLCASSFPGLAGQETQYFGPGTRLLVL.

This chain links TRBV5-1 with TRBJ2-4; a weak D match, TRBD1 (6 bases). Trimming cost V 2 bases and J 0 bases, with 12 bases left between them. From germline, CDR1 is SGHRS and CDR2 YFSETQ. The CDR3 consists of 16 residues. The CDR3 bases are TGCGCCAGCAGCTTTACAGGGAGTGGAGCCAAAAACATTCAGTACTTC. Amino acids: CASSFTGSGAKNIQYF.

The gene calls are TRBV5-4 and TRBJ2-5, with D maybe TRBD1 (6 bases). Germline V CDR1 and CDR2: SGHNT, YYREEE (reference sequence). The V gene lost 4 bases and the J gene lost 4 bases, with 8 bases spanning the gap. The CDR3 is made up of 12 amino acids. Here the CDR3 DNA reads TGTGCCAGCAGCCCCAGGGGAGAGACCCAGTACTTC. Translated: CASSPRGETQYF.

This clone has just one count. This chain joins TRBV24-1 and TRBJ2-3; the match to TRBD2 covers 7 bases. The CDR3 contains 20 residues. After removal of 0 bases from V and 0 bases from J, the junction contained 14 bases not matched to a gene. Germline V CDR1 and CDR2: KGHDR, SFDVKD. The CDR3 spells CATSDLKVPAGFFSTDTQYF. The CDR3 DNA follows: TGTGCCACCAGTGATTTGAAGGTTCCAGCGGGGTTTTTCAGCACAGATACGCAGTATTTT.

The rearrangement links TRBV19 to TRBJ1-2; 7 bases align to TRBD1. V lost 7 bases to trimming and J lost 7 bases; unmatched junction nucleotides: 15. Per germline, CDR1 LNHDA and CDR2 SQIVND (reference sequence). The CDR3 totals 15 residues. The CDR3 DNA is TGTGCCAGTACCACACGATACACAGGGGAAACTGGCTACACCTTC. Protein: CASTTRYTGETGYTF.

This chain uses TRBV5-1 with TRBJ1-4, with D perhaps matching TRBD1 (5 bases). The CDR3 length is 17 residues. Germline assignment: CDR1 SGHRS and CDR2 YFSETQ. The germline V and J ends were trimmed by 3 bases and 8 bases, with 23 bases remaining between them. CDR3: CASSSFVGGALGEKLFF. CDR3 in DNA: TGCGCCAGCAGCTCTTTTGTCGGGGGAGCACTGGGGGAAAAACTGTTTTTT.

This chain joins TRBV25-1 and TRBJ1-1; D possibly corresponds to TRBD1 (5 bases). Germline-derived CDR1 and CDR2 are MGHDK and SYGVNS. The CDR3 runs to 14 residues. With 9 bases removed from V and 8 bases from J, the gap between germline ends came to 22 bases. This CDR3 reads CASRQIQAPGEAFF. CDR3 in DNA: TGTGCCAGTCGGCAAATACAGGCGCCTGGGGAAGCTTTCTTT. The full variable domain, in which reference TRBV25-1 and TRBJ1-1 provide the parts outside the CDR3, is EADIYQTPRYLVIGTGKKITLECSQTMGHDKMYWYQQDPGMELHLIHYSYGVNSTEKGDLSSESTVSRIRTEHFPLTLESARPSHTSQYLCASRQIQAPGEAFFGQGTRLTVV.

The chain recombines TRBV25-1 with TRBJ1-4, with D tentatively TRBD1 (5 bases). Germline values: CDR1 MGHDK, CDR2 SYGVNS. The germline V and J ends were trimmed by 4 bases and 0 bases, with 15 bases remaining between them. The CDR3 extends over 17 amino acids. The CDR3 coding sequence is TGTGCCAGCAGTGCAAACGGGGGAGCCTCAACTAATGAAAAACTGTTTTTT. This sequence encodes CASSANGGASTNEKLFF.

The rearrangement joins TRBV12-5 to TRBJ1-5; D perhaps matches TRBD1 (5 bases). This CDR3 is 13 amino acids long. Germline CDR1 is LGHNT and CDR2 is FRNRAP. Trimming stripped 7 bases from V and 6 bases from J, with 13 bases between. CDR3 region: CASAADSGQPQHF. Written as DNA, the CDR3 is TGTGCTAGTGCCGCCGACAGTGGTCAGCCCCAGCATTTT.

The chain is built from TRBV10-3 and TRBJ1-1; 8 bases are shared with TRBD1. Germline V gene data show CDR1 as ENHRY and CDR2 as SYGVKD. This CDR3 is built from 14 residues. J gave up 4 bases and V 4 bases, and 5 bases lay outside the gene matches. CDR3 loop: CAISGQGASTEAFF. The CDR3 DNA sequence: TGTGCCATCAGTGGGCAGGGGGCCAGCACTGAAGCTTTCTTT.

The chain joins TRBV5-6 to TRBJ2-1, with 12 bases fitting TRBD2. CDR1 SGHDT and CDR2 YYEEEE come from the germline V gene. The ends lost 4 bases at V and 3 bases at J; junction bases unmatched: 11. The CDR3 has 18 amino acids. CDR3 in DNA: TGTGCCAGCAGCGGGCCTAGCGGGGGGGCCCAGAACTACAATGAGCAGTTCTTC. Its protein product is CASSGPSGGAQNYNEQFF.

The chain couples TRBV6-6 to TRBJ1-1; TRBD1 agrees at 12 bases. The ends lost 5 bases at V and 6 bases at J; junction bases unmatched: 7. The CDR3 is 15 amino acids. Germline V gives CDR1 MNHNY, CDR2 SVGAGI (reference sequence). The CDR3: CASSPGGQGAPEAFF. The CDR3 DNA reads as TGTGCCAGCAGTCCGGGGGGACAGGGGGCCCCTGAAGCTTTCTTT.

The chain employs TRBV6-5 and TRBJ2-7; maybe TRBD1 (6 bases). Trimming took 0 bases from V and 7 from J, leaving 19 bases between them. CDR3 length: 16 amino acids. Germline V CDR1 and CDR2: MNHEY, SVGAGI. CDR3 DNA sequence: TGTGCCAGCAGTTACTCAGCGACAGGCCTTTTGAGGGAGCAGTACTTC. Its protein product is CASSYSATGLLREQYF.

CDR3 sequence reads: CASSLSGQGPYGYTF. The CDR3 bases are TGTGCCAGCAGTTTATCGGGACAGGGACCGTATGGCTACACCTTC. The chain recombines TRBV27 with TRBJ1-2, with 9 nucleotides matching TRBD1. CDR1 MNHEY and CDR2 SMNVEV come from the germline V gene (reference sequence). The CDR3 consists of 15 residues. Losses at the gene ends were 0 bases for V and 5 bases for J; bases not matched to a gene: 4.

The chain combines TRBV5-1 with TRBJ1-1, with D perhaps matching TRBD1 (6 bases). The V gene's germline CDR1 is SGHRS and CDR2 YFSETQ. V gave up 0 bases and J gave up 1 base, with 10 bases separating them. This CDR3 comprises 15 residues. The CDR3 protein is CASSLAVRGNTEAFF. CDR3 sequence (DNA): TGCGCCAGCAGCTTGGCCGTCAGGGGGAACACTGAAGCTTTCTTT.

The CDR3 here is CATSDRAGDFTDTQYF. Written as DNA, the CDR3 is TGTGCCACCAGTGACCGGGCGGGGGATTTCACAGATACGCAGTATTTT. The chain is built from TRBV24-1 and TRBJ2-3; TRBD2 matches 7 bases. The germline V gene encodes CDR1 KGHDR and CDR2 SFDVKD. V shed 4 bases, J shed 2 bases, and the junction held 8 bases outside the gene matches. The CDR3 loop spans 16 amino acids.

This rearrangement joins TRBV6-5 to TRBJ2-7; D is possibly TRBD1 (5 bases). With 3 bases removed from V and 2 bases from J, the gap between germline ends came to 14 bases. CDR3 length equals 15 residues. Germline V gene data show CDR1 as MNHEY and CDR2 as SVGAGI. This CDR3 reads CASSYLGVETYEQYF. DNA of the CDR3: TGTGCCAGCAGTTATCTAGGGGTCGAAACCTACGAGCAGTACTTC.